These 25 T cell receptor beta chains share one sample of origin, sequenced in a study of blood T cells in healthy people across ages. A second roughly 7 to 12 cycle PCR used barcoded and J-beta primers. TCRdb re-called the 5' RACE reads with MiXCR, one entry per CDR3 protein. The sample has approximately 580,000 distinct CDR3 sequences, less than 25% seen once. The same sample was also studied in work on T cells of mothers and their children.

Sequenced sample: blood. The source is a boy aged 5 to 17 in good health.

This chain links TRBV12-3 or TRBV12-4 with TRBJ2-5; weak D call: TRBD1 (5 bases). Gene TRBJ2-7 matches the end of the DNA better, so the J call may be wrong. The length of the CDR3 is 13 residues. DNA for the CDR3: TGTGCCAGCACCAAAGACAGTTCCTACGAGCAGTACTTC. It encodes CASTKDSSYEQYF.

In this sample, this clonotype turned up a few times. The chain has TRBV4-1 and TRBJ2-1; 7 positions agree with TRBD1. V was pared by 2 bases and J by 4 bases, with 8 bases of the junction left unmatched. The CDR3 consists of 16 residues. Germline CDR1 reads MGHRA; CDR2 reads YSYEKL. The CDR3 bases are TGCGCCAGCAGCCAATACGAGGGGGCGCCTTACAATGAGCAGTTCTTC. Encoded protein: CASSQYEGAPYNEQFF.

This clonotype was detected only a few times. The rearrangement uses TRBV2 and TRBJ1-2; D might be TRBD1 (5 bases). From germline, CDR1 is SNHLY and CDR2 FYNNEI. Trimming removed 3 bases at V and 8 bases at J, with 19 bases between. This CDR3 comprises 15 residues. DNA of the CDR3: TGTGCCAGCAGTGATCAGGGAACCCCCCTCGCGGGCTACACCTTC. Translated, it gives CASSDQGTPLAGYTF.

V is TRBV20-1 and J is TRBJ2-7; D possibly corresponds to TRBD1 (5 bases). Germline-derived CDR1 and CDR2 are DFQATT and SNEGSKA (reference sequence). V was shortened by 4 bases and J by 0 bases, with 16 bases between the two germline ends. The CDR3 has 15 amino acids. The CDR3 sequence: CSATQGGFSSYEQYF. The DNA for the CDR3 is TGCAGTGCTACTCAGGGTGGTTTTAGCTCCTACGAGCAGTACTTC.

The V gene is TRBV20-1, the J gene TRBJ2-5, with 11 bases matching TRBD2. Germline V gives CDR1 DFQATT, CDR2 SNEGSKA (reference sequence). The length of the CDR3 is 15 residues. V was pared by 4 bases and J by 2 bases, with 6 bases of the junction left unmatched. In DNA form, the CDR3 reads TGCAGTGCTAACCCGGGACTAGCGGATCAAGAGACCCAGTACTTC. Translation: CSANPGLADQETQYF.

This clonotype showed up just a few times. V and J are TRBV19 and TRBJ2-5; D is perhaps TRBD1 (6 bases). The J call is in doubt because the DNA end fits TRBJ2-7 better. The CDR3 runs to 16 residues. Germline V CDR1 and CDR2: LNHDA, SQIVND (reference sequence). The chain's CDR3 is CASRRFHGQGPYEQYF. The CDR3 nucleotides are TGTGCCAGTAGGAGGTTCCACGGGCAGGGGCCCTACGAGCAGTACTTC.

The V call is TRBV3-1, the J call TRBJ2-4; no definite D call. V lost 4 bases and J 0 bases, leaving 10 bases between the germline ends. The germline CDR1 and CDR2 sequences are LGHDT and YNNKEL (reference sequence). The length of the CDR3 is 15 residues. In DNA form, the CDR3 reads TGTGCCAGCAGCCCGAATCGGCTAGCCAAAAACATTCAGTACTTC. This sequence encodes CASSPNRLAKNIQYF. Complete variable domain (other parts from reference TRBV3-1 and TRBJ2-4): DTAVSQTPKYLVTQMGNDKSIKCEQNLGHDTMYWYKQDSKKFLKIMFSYNNKELIINETVPNRFSPKSPDKAHLNLHINSLELGDSAVYFCASSPNRLAKNIQYFGAGTRLSVL.

This clonotype was counted a few times. V is TRBV4-1 and J is TRBJ1-1; D unclear. V was cut by 1 base and J by 2 bases, with 8 bases left in between. The CDR3 sequence is 14 residues long. Germline V lookup: CDR1 MGHRA, CDR2 YSYEKL. CDR3 DNA sequence: TGCGCCAGCAGCCAAGTTACAAGCAACACTGAAGCTTTCTTT. The encoded protein is CASSQVTSNTEAFF.

V usage is TRBV12-3 or TRBV12-4 and J usage is TRBJ2-2; D call uncertain. V was trimmed by 7 bases and J by 7 bases, leaving 16 bases between them. The CDR3 covers 14 residues. CDR3 nucleotides: TGTGCCAGCATCATCTTGGGGTCGGTCGGGGAGCTGTTTTTT. This sequence encodes CASIILGSVGELFF.

This clonotype was observed a few times. The chain employs TRBV6-5 and TRBJ1-2; 8 positions agree with TRBD1. CDR1 and CDR2 (germline): MNHEY, SVGAGI. V trimming: 7 bases; J trimming: 8 bases; junction bases outside the gene matches: 12. The CDR3 covers 14 residues. CDR3 region: CASTDGGTGGGYTF. CDR3 nucleotides: TGTGCCAGCACCGACGGGGGGACAGGCGGCGGCTACACCTTC.

The V and J genes are TRBV27 and TRBJ2-7, with D perhaps TRBD1 (6 bases). Trimming cost V 2 bases and J 4 bases, with 15 bases left between them. Germline-derived CDR1 and CDR2 are MNHEY and SMNVEV (reference sequence). This CDR3 contains 15 residues. The CDR3 loop reads CASSLRGSEEYEQYF. CDR3 DNA sequence: TGTGCCAGCAGTTTAAGGGGGTCGGAGGAATACGAGCAGTACTTC.

V and J are TRBV9 and TRBJ2-5; 10 nucleotides match TRBD2. The CDR3 length is 15 residues. Germline V CDR1 and CDR2: SGDLS, YYNGEE. After removal of 4 bases from V and 5 bases from J, the junction contained 8 bases not matched to a gene. DNA for the CDR3: TGTGCCAGCAGCCGACTTCAGGGACTAGCGGAGACCCAGTACTTC. It encodes CASSRLQGLAETQYF. The full variable domain, completed using reference TRBV9 and TRBJ2-5, is DSGVTQTPKHLITATGQRVTLRCSPRSGDLSVYWYQQSLDQGLQFLIQYYNGEERAKGNILERFSAQQFPDLHSELNLSSLELGDSALYFCASSRLQGLAETQYFGPGTRLLVL.

This clonotype was seen repeatedly, ten times or more. The CDR3 reads CATSEEKRGVHNEQFF. CDR3 nucleotides: TGTGCCACCAGTGAGGAGAAGCGGGGGGTCCACAATGAGCAGTTCTTC. The genes are TRBV24-1 and TRBJ2-1; 9 bases fit TRBD2. Per the germline V gene, CDR1 is KGHDR and CDR2 is SFDVKD. Trimming at V came to 4 bases and at J to 5 bases, leaving 8 bases not matched to a gene. The CDR3 consists of 16 residues.

The table lists this clonotype with a few counts. At one end the junction does not follow the germline gene, possibly because of a read error. V and J are TRBV5-1 and TRBJ2-1, with a possible D match to TRBD2 (6 bases). This CDR3 has 15 amino acids. Germline assignment: CDR1 SGHRS and CDR2 YFSETQ. In DNA form, the CDR3 reads TGCGCCAGCACCTTTGGGAGGCCCTCCTACAATGAGCAGCTCTTC. Amino acids: CASTFGRPSYNEQLF.

This clonotype was seen a handful of times. The J gene is TRBJ2-7, the V gene TRBV20-1; TRBD1 matches at 7 bases. The CDR3 length is 12 residues. V trimming: 2 bases; J trimming: 6 bases; junction bases outside the gene matches: 4. Germline CDR1 is DFQATT and CDR2 is SNEGSKA (reference sequence). The CDR3 region has the DNA TGCAGTGCTAGAAGGGGGCCGGGCGAGCAGTACTTC. This gives the protein CSARRGPGEQYF.

There are a few counts of this clonotype. This chain joins TRBV7-9 and TRBJ2-7; D remains unclear. The germline V and J ends were trimmed by 2 bases and 4 bases, with 6 bases remaining between them. Germline V lookup: CDR1 SEHNR, CDR2 FQNEAQ (reference sequence). The CDR3 is made up of 12 amino acids. The CDR3: CASSLLLYEQYF. CDR3 sequence (DNA): TGTGCCAGCAGCTTACTGCTTTACGAGCAGTACTTC. Looking up the rest from reference TRBV7-9 and TRBJ2-7 gives the full variable domain: DTGVSQNPRHKITKRGQNVTFRCDPISEHNRLYWYRQTLGQGPEFLTYFQNEAQLEKSRLLSDRFSAERPKGSFSTLEIQRTEQGDSAMYLCASSLLLYEQYFGPGTRLTVT.

This chain uses TRBV27 with TRBJ2-7; D call uncertain. Germline CDR1 reads MNHEY; CDR2 reads SMNVEV (reference sequence). V was pared by 0 bases and J by 0 bases, with 9 bases between. This CDR3 region has 15 residues. This chain's CDR3 is CASSLSLGFSYEQYF. The CDR3 bases are TGTGCCAGCAGTTTATCGTTGGGGTTCTCCTACGAGCAGTACTTC.

In its sample, this clonotype was seen a few times. This chain connects TRBV12-3 or TRBV12-4 to TRBJ2-3; 11 nucleotides line up with TRBD2. The CDR3 is 18 residues long. J was trimmed by 3 bases and V by 6 bases; bases with no gene match: 14. The CDR3 sequence: CASSPTHIAGGLTDTQYF. The CDR3 coding sequence is TGTGCCAGCAGCCCGACCCATATAGCGGGGGGGCTAACAGATACGCAGTATTTT.

V gene TRBV20-1 combines with J gene TRBJ2-5, with a weak D call TRBD1 (6 bases). Trimming shortened V by 0 bases and J by 5 bases, and 16 bases separated the two germline ends. There are 15 residues in the CDR3. CDR1 is DFQATT, CDR2 SNEGSKA, per germline (reference sequence). CDR3 in amino acids: CSARDAPARGETQYF. The DNA for the CDR3 is TGCAGTGCTAGAGATGCCCCCGCCAGGGGTGAGACCCAGTACTTC.

In this sample, this clonotype turned up a few times. The chain uses TRBV7-2 and TRBJ1-5; 9 positions agree with TRBD1. The CDR3 totals 18 residues. V lost 5 bases, J lost 0 bases, and 11 bases stayed unmatched. Germline V gives CDR1 SGHTA, CDR2 FQGNSA. CDR3 protein: CASSPRDRVIDSNQPQHF. The DNA for the CDR3 is TGTGCCAGCAGCCCGAGGGACAGGGTAATTGATAGCAATCAGCCCCAGCATTTT.

This clonotype turned up a few times. The gene calls are TRBV20-1 and TRBJ2-3; maybe TRBD2 (5 bases). CDR1 DFQATT and CDR2 SNEGSKA come from the germline V gene (reference sequence). V was shortened by 6 bases and J by 0 bases, with 16 bases between the two germline ends. The CDR3 is made up of 15 amino acids. The DNA for the CDR3 is TGCAGTGCCCGAGGACTGCTTTCTAGCACAGATACGCAGTATTTT. It yields the protein CSARGLLSSTDTQYF.

Only a few counts were recorded for this clonotype. This sequence joins TRBV18 and TRBJ2-5, with 9 bases matching TRBD2. Losses at the gene ends were 1 base for V and 2 bases for J; bases not matched to a gene: 8. Germline-derived CDR1 and CDR2 are KGHSH and LQKENI. The CDR3 is made up of 17 amino acids. In DNA, the CDR3 is TGTGCCAGCTCACCACTCCCTAGCGGGGCTATTCAAGAGACCCAGTACTTC. As protein: CASSPLPSGAIQETQYF.

This rearrangement joins TRBV7-9 to TRBJ1-4; unclear D gene. CDR3 length: 14 residues. V lost 5 bases and J 7 bases, leaving 14 bases between the germline ends. CDR1 is SEHNR, CDR2 FQNEAQ, per germline (reference sequence). The CDR3 spells CASSLTDLGEKLFF. The DNA of the CDR3 is TGTGCCAGCAGCCTCACCGACCTCGGTGAAAAACTGTTTTTT.

This clonotype was counted only a few times. The chain has TRBV27 and TRBJ2-7, with D hard to call. CDR3 size: 10 residues. V was trimmed by 5 bases and J by 11 bases, leaving 10 bases between them. From germline, CDR1 is MNHEY and CDR2 SMNVEV (reference sequence). The chain's CDR3 is CASSAPRKYF. In DNA, the CDR3 is TGTGCCAGCAGTGCCCCCCGAAAGTACTTC.

This clonotype appeared once. The chain combines TRBV29-1 with TRBJ2-3; 13 positions match TRBD2. Germline V CDR1 and CDR2: SQVTM, ANQGSEA. The CDR3 loop spans 18 amino acids. J gave up 6 bases and V 1 base, and 13 bases lay outside the gene matches. CDR3 amino acids: CSVEVTGTSGVVADTQYF. The CDR3 region has the DNA TGCAGCGTTGAAGTCACCGGGACTAGCGGGGTGGTTGCGGATACGCAGTATTTT.